The 7 T cell receptor beta chains reported below all come from one sample, sequenced in a study of cytomegalovirus exposure and HLA in healthy donors. Researchers ran the PCR with 60 Vbeta and 13 Jbeta primers. Profiled with immunoSEQ multiplex PCR; TCRdb holds only in-frame clones, not every one. The sample has 160,000 or so clones, about four fifths seen once; the top ten hold nearly 8.5%. The sample was PBMCs. These receptors were collected from a male donor in good health and CMV-seropositive.

The chain links TRBV7-6 to TRBJ1-2; possible D gene TRBD1, 6 bases. This CDR3 is built from 15 residues. CDR1 and CDR2 from the germline V gene are SGHVS and FNYEAQ. V was trimmed by 5 bases and J by 6 bases, leaving 19 bases between them. CDR3 amino acids: CASSPRTEGDNGYTF. As DNA, the CDR3 is TGTGCCAGCAGCCCCCGGACAGAGGGGGATAATGGCTACACCTTC.

J is TRBJ1-4 and V is TRBV18; no reliable D call. This CDR3 region has 14 residues. The V end lost 0 bases, the J end lost 3 bases, and 5 bases lay between the germline ends. CDR1 is KGHSH and CDR2 is LQKENI in the germline V gene. The CDR3 bases are TGTGCCAGCTCACCACCGGGCTCTAATGAAAAACTGTTTTTT. Translation gives CASSPPGSNEKLFF.

The CDR3 nucleotides read TGTGCCAGCACCTTGATCCAGGGGTATACTGAAGCTTTCTTT. It yields the protein CASTLIQGYTEAFF. V gene TRBV11-2 combines with J gene TRBJ1-1; tentative D call: TRBD1 (6 bases). CDR1 SGHAT and CDR2 FQNNGV come from the germline V gene. Trimming removed 7 bases from V and 5 bases from J, with 17 bases in between. This CDR3 has 14 amino acids.

The chain combines TRBV4-1 with TRBJ1-4; D uncertain. V lost 1 base, J lost 3 bases, and 6 bases lay in between. The CDR3 contains 14 residues. Germline V lookup: CDR1 MGHRA, CDR2 YSYEKL. This chain's CDR3 is CASSQANSNEKLFF. In nucleotides, the CDR3 is TGCGCCAGCAGCCAAGCCAATTCTAATGAAAAACTGTTTTTT.

This chain joins TRBV4-3 and TRBJ1-3, with 9 positions matching TRBD1. The J segment lost 4 bases and the V segment lost 1 base, leaving 2 bases of the junction unmatched. The CDR3 is made up of 15 amino acids. The germline V gene encodes CDR1 LGHNA and CDR2 YSLEER. The CDR3 coding sequence is TGCGCCAGCAGCCAAGTAGGGACAGGGGGAAACACCATATATTTT. It translates to CASSQVGTGGNTIYF.

The chain carries TRBV2 and TRBJ1-4, with D maybe TRBD1 (5 bases). CDR3 length: 15 residues. Germline V CDR1 and CDR2: SNHLY, FYNNEI. Trimming stripped 0 bases from V and 8 bases from J, with 13 bases between. The CDR3 here is CASSEAGREGEKLFF. The CDR3 bases are TGTGCCAGCAGTGAAGCCGGCAGGGAAGGGGAAAAACTGTTTTTT.

This rearrangement joins TRBV7-2 to TRBJ2-7; D is possibly TRBD2 (5 bases). The CDR3 consists of 12 residues. Germline CDR1 is SGHTA and CDR2 is FQGNSA. The ends were cut back, 5 bases at V and 5 bases at J, with 10 bases in the middle. The CDR3 is CASSLRRNEQYF. The DNA of the CDR3 is TGTGCCAGCAGCCTCCGGAGGAACGAGCAGTACTTC.